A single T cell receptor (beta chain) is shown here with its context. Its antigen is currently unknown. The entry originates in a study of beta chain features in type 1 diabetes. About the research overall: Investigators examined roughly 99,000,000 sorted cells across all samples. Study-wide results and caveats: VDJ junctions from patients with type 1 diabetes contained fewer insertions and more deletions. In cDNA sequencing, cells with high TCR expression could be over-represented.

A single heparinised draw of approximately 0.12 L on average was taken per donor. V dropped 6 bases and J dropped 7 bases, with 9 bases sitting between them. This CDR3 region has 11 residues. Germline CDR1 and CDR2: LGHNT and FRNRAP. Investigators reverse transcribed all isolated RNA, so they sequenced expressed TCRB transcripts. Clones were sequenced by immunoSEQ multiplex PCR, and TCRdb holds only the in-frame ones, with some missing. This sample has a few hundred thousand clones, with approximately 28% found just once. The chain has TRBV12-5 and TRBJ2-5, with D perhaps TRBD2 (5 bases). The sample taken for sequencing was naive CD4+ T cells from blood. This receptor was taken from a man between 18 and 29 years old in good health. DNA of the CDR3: TGTGCTAGTGGCCCCGAGGGGACCCAGTACTTC. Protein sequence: CASGPEGTQYF.